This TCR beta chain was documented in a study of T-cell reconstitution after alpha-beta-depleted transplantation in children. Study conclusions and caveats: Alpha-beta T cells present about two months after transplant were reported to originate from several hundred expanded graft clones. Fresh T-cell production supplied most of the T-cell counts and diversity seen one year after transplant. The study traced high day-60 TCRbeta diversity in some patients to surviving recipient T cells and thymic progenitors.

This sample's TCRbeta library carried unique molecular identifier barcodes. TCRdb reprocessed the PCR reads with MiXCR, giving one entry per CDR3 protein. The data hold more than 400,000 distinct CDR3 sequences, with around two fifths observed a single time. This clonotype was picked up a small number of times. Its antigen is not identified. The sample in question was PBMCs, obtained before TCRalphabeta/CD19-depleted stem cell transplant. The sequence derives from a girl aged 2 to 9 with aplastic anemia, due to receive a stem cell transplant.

CDR3 residues: CASSSRDTSTQYF. In DNA, the CDR3 is TGTGCCAGCAGTTCAAGGGACACCAGTACGCAGTATTTT. The chain links TRBV28 to TRBJ2-3, with TRBD1 as a possible D gene (6 bases). The CDR3 is 13 residues long. The germline V and J ends were trimmed by 4 bases and 8 bases, with 13 bases remaining between them. Germline assignment: CDR1 MDHEN and CDR2 SYDVKM.